These T cell receptor beta chains were read from a single sample in a study of technical replicates of blood from a few donors. Profiling relied on immunoSEQ multiplex PCR, and the TCRdb table lists in-frame clones only, not all of them. The table shows roughly 100,000 clones, with approximately 95% occurring only once. Sequenced material: T cells isolated from PBMCs. These receptors were obtained from a human donor in good health. Each CDR3 is given with its conserved first and last residue. Each record gives: clone size, J gene, D gene, V gene, CDR3 protein, CDR3 DNA. D genes are given only for firm matches. Not all rows give a size; the values are once, few, many and, for expanded clones, a class.

-,TRBJ2-7,-,TRBV10-2,CASSESAGWSYEQYF,TGCGCCAGCAGTGAGTCTGCAGGGTGGTCCTACGAGCAGTACTTC
-,TRBJ2-6,-,TRBV27,CASSSSGANVLTF,TGTGCCAGCAGCTCTTCTGGGGCCAACGTCCTGACTTTC
-,TRBJ1-5,-,TRBV2,CASSPGRTSYSNQPQHF,TGTGCCAGCAGCCCTGGGAGAACCTCCTATAGCAATCAGCCCCAGCATTTT
-,TRBJ1-5,TRBD1,TRBV28,CASQGATALYSNQPQHF,TGTGCCAGTCAGGGGGCCACCGCTCTGTATAGCAATCAGCCCCAGCATTTT
-,TRBJ2-3,TRBD2,TRBV6-5,CASSYIAGADTQYF,TGTGCCAGCAGTTACATTGCGGGAGCCGATACGCAGTATTTT
-,TRBJ1-2,-,TRBV6-5,CASRGPGGYTF,TGTGCCAGCAGGGGCCCAGGGGGCTACACCTTC
-,TRBJ2-1,-,TRBV19,CASSDSGPHRAQQFF,TGTGCCAGTAGTGACTCGGGGCCACACAGGGCCCAACAGTTCTTC
-,TRBJ2-5,TRBD2,TRBV2,CASSGYRLAGRGRTQYF,TGTGCCAGCAGTGGATATCGACTAGCGGGGCGGGGTCGGACCCAGTACTTC
once,TRBJ2-3,-,TRBV11-2,CASSLRGTSTDTQYF,TGTGCCAGCAGCTTAAGAGGGACTAGCACAGATACGCAGTATTTT
-,TRBJ1-4,TRBD1,TRBV27,CASSLDDRGGEKLFF,TGTGCCAGCAGCCTAGACGACAGGGGGGGGGAAAAACTGTTTTTT
-,TRBJ1-1,-,TRBV9,CASSPQGWDTEAFF,TGTGCCAGCAGCCCACAGGGTTGGGACACTGAAGCTTTCTTT
-,TRBJ2-2,-,TRBV29-1,CSVEGRNTGELFF,TGCAGCGTTGAAGGCAGAAACACCGGGGAGCTGTTTTTT
-,TRBJ2-3,-,TRBV2,CASSGERGDTQYF,TGTGCCAGCAGTGGGGAAAGGGGAGATACGCAGTATTTT
-,TRBJ2-7,-,TRBV6-1,CASRSQGSEQYF,TGTGCCAGCAGGAGCCAGGGTAGCGAGCAGTACTTC
once,TRBJ1-1,TRBD1,TRBV7-6,CASSAEQGRLNTEAFF,TGTGCCAGCAGCGCGGAACAGGGGCGACTGAACACTGAAGCTTTCTTT
once,TRBJ1-5,TRBD1,TRBV28,CASSPIDRGGQPQHF,TGTGCCAGCAGCCCCATTGACAGGGGAGGTCAGCCCCAGCATTTT
-,TRBJ2-1,TRBD2,TRBV5-6,CASSLKRELDWNEQFF,TGTGCCAGCAGCTTAAAGCGGGAGTTGGATTGGAATGAGCAGTTCTTC
many,TRBJ2-7,-,TRBV10-1,CASSESSFGSGGNEQYF,TGCGCCAGCAGTGAGTCGAGCTTTGGTTCAGGAGGAAACGAGCAGTACTTC
-,TRBJ2-7,-,TRBV2,CASSPRILANLYEQYF,TGTGCCAGCAGTCCTCGGATTCTAGCCAACCTCTACGAGCAGTACTTC
-,TRBJ1-5,TRBD1,TRBV6-5,CASSRTGNSNQPQHF,TGTGCCAGCAGTAGGACAGGTAATAGCAATCAGCCCCAGCATTTT